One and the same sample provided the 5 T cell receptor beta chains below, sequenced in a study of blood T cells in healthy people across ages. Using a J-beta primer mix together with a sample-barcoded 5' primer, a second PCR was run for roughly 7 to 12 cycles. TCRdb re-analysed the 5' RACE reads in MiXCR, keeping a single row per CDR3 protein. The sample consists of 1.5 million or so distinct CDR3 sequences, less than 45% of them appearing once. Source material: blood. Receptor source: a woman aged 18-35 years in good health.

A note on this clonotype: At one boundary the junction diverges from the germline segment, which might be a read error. CDR3 loop: CAGRTGVTDTQYF. CDR3 bases: TGTGCCGGCAGGACAGGGGTCACAGATACGCAGTATTTT. The chain couples TRBV2 to TRBJ2-3; TRBD1 agrees at 9 bases. The CDR3 is 13 residues long. CDR1 SNHLY and CDR2 FYNNEI come from the germline V gene.

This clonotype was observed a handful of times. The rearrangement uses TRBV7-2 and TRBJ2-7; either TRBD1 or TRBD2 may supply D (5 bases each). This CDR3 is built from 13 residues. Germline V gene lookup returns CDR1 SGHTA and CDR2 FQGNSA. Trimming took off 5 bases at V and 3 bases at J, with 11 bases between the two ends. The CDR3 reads CASSRGVVYEQYF. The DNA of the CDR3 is TGTGCCAGCAGCAGGGGAGTTGTCTACGAGCAGTACTTC. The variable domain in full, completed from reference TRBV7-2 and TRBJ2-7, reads GAGVSQSPSNKVTEKGKDVELRCDPISGHTALYWYRQSLGQGLEFLIYFQGNSAPDKSGLPSDRFSAERTGGSVSTLTIQRTQQEDSAVYLCASSRGVVYEQYFGPGTRLTVT.

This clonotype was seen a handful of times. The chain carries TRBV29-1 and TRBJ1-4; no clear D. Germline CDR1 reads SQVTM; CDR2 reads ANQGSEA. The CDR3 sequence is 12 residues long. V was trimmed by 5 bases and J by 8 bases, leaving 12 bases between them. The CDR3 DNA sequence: TGCAGCGTTCGTGTGGTAGAGGAAAAACTGTTTTTT. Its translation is CSVRVVEEKLFF.

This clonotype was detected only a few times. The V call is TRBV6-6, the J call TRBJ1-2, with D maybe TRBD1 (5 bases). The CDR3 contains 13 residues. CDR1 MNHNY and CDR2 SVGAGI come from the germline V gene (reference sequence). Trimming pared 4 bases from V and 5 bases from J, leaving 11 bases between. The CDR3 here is CASSSAGLYGYTF. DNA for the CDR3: TGTGCCAGCAGTTCGGCAGGGTTGTATGGCTACACCTTC.

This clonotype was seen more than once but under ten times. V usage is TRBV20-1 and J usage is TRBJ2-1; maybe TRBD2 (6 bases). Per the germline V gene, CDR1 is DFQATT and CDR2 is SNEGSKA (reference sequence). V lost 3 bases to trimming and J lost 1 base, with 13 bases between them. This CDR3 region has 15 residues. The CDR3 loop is CSARQTRESYNEQFF. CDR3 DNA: TGCAGTGCTAGGCAAACCCGGGAGTCCTACAATGAGCAGTTCTTC.